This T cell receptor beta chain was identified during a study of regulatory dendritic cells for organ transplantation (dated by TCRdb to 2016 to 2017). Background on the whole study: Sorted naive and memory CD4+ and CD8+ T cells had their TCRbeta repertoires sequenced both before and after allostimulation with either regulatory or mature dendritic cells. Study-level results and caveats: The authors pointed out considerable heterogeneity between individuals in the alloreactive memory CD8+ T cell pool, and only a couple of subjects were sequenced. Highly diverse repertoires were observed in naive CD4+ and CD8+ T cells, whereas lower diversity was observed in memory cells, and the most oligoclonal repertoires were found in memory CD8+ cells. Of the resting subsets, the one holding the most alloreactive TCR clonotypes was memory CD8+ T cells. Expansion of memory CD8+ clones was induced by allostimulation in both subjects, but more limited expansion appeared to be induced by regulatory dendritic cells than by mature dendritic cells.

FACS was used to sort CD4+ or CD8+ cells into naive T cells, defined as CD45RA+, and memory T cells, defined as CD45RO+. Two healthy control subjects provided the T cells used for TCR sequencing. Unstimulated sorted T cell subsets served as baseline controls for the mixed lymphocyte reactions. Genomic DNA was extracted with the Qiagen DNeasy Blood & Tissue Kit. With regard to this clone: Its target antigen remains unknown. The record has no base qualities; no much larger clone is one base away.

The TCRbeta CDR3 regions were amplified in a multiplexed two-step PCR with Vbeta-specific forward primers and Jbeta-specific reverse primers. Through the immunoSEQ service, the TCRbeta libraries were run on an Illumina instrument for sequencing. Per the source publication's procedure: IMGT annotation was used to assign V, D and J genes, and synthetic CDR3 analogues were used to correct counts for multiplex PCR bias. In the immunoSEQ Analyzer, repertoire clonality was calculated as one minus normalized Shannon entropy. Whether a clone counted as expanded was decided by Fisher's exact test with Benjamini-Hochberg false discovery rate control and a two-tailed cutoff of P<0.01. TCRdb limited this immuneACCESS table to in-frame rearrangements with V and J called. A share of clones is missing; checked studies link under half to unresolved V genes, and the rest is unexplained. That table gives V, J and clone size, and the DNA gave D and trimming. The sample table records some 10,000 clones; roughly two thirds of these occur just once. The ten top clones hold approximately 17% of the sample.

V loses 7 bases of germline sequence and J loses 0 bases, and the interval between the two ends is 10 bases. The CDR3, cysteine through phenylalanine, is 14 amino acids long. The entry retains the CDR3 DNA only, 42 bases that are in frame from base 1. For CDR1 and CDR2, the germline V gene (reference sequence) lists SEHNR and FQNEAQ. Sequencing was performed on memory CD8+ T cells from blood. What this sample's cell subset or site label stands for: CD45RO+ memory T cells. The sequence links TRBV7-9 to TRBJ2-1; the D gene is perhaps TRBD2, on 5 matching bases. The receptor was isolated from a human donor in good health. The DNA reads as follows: TGTGCCAGCAAGGGCGGGCGCTCCTACAATGAGCAGTTCTTC. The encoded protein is CASKGGRSYNEQFF.